The 5 T cell receptor beta chains in this list originate from one sample, sequenced in a study of blood T cell repertoires in COVID-19 (dated by TCRdb to the early 2020s). Libraries were made using the immunoSEQ multiplex PCR assay. TCRdb holds this immuneACCESS table with in-frame rearrangements only. Some clones are missing; in checked studies, unresolved V genes explain under half, and the rest has no known cause. A total of 150,000 to 200,000 clones appear in this sample, roughly 85% of them only once. Of the sample, around 5.2% falls within the top ten clones. Sequenced sample: peripheral blood. These receptors came from a woman aged 25-40 years with acute or convalescent COVID-19.

V gene TRBV9 combines with J gene TRBJ2-2; D is unresolved. CDR1 is SGDLS and CDR2 is YYNGEE in the germline V gene. Between the trimmed V and J ends, which lost 0 bases and 4 bases, there was a span of 4 bases. The CDR3 consists of 13 residues. The CDR3 protein is CASSVVSTGELFF. The CDR3 DNA reads TGTGCCAGCAGCGTAGTCAGCACCGGGGAGCTGTTTTTT.

This chain links TRBV7-2 with TRBJ2-7, with D perhaps TRBD1 (6 bases). The CDR3 covers 14 residues. Germline-derived CDR1 and CDR2 are SGHTA and FQGNSA. Trimming took off 3 bases at V and 3 bases at J, with 12 bases between the two ends. The CDR3 is CASSLTGRLYEQYF. The DNA of the CDR3 is TGTGCCAGCAGCTTGACAGGTCGACTCTACGAGCAGTACTTC.

The J gene is TRBJ1-1, the V gene TRBV5-1; 8 bases align to TRBD1. The germline V gene encodes CDR1 SGHRS and CDR2 YFSETQ. The CDR3 runs to 17 residues. V was clipped by 0 bases and J by 5 bases; unmatched bases: 12. The CDR3: CASSLGRVDRGITEAFF. CDR3 sequence (DNA): TGCGCCAGCAGCTTGGGACGCGTTGACAGGGGTATTACTGAAGCTTTCTTT.

The rearrangement joins TRBV7-2 to TRBJ2-5, with D uncertain. The V end lost 2 bases, the J end lost 4 bases, and 20 bases lay between the germline ends. Germline CDR1 reads SGHTA; CDR2 reads FQGNSA. The CDR3 is 17 residues long. Here the CDR3 DNA reads TGTGCCAGCAGCTTACGAGGTCTCAGTATTCGTGGAGAGACCCAGTACTTC. Its protein is CASSLRGLSIRGETQYF. Variable domain in full (rest from reference TRBV7-2 and TRBJ2-5): GAGVSQSPSNKVTEKGKDVELRCDPISGHTALYWYRQSLGQGLEFLIYFQGNSAPDKSGLPSDRFSAERTGGSVSTLTIQRTQQEDSAVYLCASSLRGLSIRGETQYFGPGTRLLVL.

In its sample, this clone was seen once. CDR3 protein: CASSSPDRGRGNTIYF. The CDR3 DNA reads as TGTGCCAGCAGCTCCCCGGACAGGGGACGTGGAAACACCATATATTTT. The chain joins TRBV7-9 to TRBJ1-3; 9 bases are shared with TRBD1. The CDR3 sequence is 16 residues long. V lost 4 bases and J lost 3; bases outside the gene matches: 7. Germline values: CDR1 SEHNR, CDR2 FQNEAQ (reference sequence).